The T cell receptor (beta chain) under discussion was sequenced for a study of shared clonotypes between healthy human individuals. This CDR3 comprises 14 residues. Germline values: CDR1 MNHEY, CDR2 SMNVEV (reference sequence). Deletions cut 2 bases from V and 5 bases from J, with 12 bases between. Ten immunoSEQ deep assay plates held the unsorted PBMC DNA. Authors' methods: Junction-only immunoSEQ data arrived without quality scores, meaning filtering differed. Produced via immunoSEQ multiplex PCR; TCRdb's table is partial and in-frame only. That table gives V, J and clone size, and the DNA gave D and trimming. Of around 440,000 clones listed, roughly four fifths are singletons.

The sequenced material came from PBMCs. The chain is built from TRBV27 and TRBJ1-2; no definite D call. This clonotype originated in a woman between 40 and 50 years old in good health. Some clones in this sample may be carry-over from other donors' samples. CDR3 in amino acids: CASSLDAIGYGYTF. CDR3 coding DNA: TGTGCCAGCAGTTTAGACGCCATCGGGTATGGCTACACCTTC.